This T cell receptor beta chain was retrieved from a study of monozygotic twins with inflammatory bowel disease. This CDR3 contains 13 residues. Germline-derived CDR1 and CDR2 are GTSNPN and SVGIG (reference sequence). Reprocessing the 5' RACE reads, TCRdb reports a single entry for every CDR3 protein and omits DNA. This sample's clone table lists about 210,000 distinct CDR3 sequences. The sample taken for sequencing was blood. This chain connects TRBV30 to TRBJ1-1; as DNA is missing, the TRBD1 call by TCRdb cannot be tested. This receptor was taken from a human donor with ulcerative colitis or Crohn's disease, or a healthy co-twin of an affected twin (not recorded which). CDR3 in amino acids: CAWGETGGLRAFF.